Below, one T cell receptor (beta chain) is given with its context. What it binds is unknown. These data come from a study of cytomegalovirus exposure and HLA in healthy donors. Across the study: The roughly 110 validation repertoires were reported in a later analysis to have been generated on the same platform as the roughly 720 first-cohort repertoires.

Germline-derived CDR1 and CDR2 are GTSNPN and SVGIG (reference sequence). This CDR3 has 16 amino acids. The ends lost 2 bases at V and 3 bases at J; junction bases unmatched: 10. Study results and caveats: Most TCR sequences proved rare, with some public TCRs found in many donors. Approximately 160 TCR beta chains were listed as cytomegalovirus-associated. A classifier reportedly called cytomegalovirus status with high sensitivity and specificity.

Clones were sequenced by immunoSEQ multiplex PCR, and TCRdb holds only the in-frame ones, with some missing. Altogether around 190,000 clones are present, 85% being singletons, with the ten largest covering roughly 15%. Source material: PBMCs. The rearrangement uses TRBV30 and TRBJ2-1; 7 nucleotides align to TRBD2. This TCR was recovered from a man younger than 30 in good health and CMV-seropositive. CDR3 protein: CAWSPWRAGLYNEQFF. DNA for the CDR3: TGTGCCTGGAGTCCCTGGAGAGCGGGGCTCTACAATGAGCAGTTCTTC.